The 29 T cell receptor beta chains reported below all come from one sample, sequenced in a study of cytomegalovirus exposure and HLA in healthy donors. The table came from immunoSEQ multiplex PCR; TCRdb's copy has only in-frame clones and leaves some out. The sample holds about 190,000 clones, 84% seen once. Source material: PBMCs. These TCRs come from a man between 18 and 35 years old in good health and CMV-seropositive.

The rearrangement links TRBV21-1 to TRBJ2-7; TRBD1 reflects the table's D call only, with no check against the DNA. TRBV21-1 is noted as a pseudogene. The CDR3 runs 13 residues. CDR3 nucleotide sequence: TGTGCCAGCAGCAAAGAGGACAGCTACGAGCAGTACTTC. Its translation: CASSKEDSYEQYF.

This chain connects TRBV7-2 to TRBJ2-3, with TRBD2 as a possible D gene (6 bases). The CDR3 covers 15 residues. Germline CDR1 is SGHTA and CDR2 is FQGNSA. With 0 bases removed from V and 2 bases from J, the gap between germline ends came to 9 bases. Written as DNA, the CDR3 is TGTGCCAGCAGCTTAGCGGAGGGTACCACAGATACGCAGTATTTT. This translates into CASSLAEGTTDTQYF.

As DNA, the CDR3 is TGTGCCAGCAGCGTAGGACAGGGGTACGGCTACACCTTC. Translating gives CASSVGQGYGYTF. This chain connects TRBV7-3 to TRBJ1-2, with 9 bases identical to TRBD1. This CDR3 contains 13 residues. With V trimmed by 5 bases and J by 8 bases, 6 bases remained unmatched. CDR1 SGHTA and CDR2 FQGTGA come from the germline V gene. The whole variable domain, remainder taken from reference TRBV7-3 and TRBJ1-2, is GAGVSQTPSNKVTEKGKYVELRCDPISGHTALYWYRQSLGQGPEFLIYFQGTGAADDSGLPNDRFFAVRPEGSVSTLKIQRTERGDSAVYLCASSVGQGYGYTFGSGTRLTVV.

This clone was counted only a few times. This chain uses TRBV7-6 with TRBJ1-1; 7 bases map to TRBD1. The germline V gene has CDR1 SGHVS and CDR2 FNYEAQ. The CDR3 totals 14 residues. The trim removed 5 bases at V and 5 bases at J, leaving 8 bases unmatched. CDR3 nucleotide sequence: TGTGCCAGCAGCCATAACACAGGGGTAACTGAAGCTTTCTTT. It yields the protein CASSHNTGVTEAFF.

The gene calls are TRBV5-1 and TRBJ2-1; 11 nucleotides match TRBD2. Unmatched junction bases numbered 8, after V lost 2 bases and J lost 7 bases. The CDR3 is made up of 16 amino acids. The germline gives CDR1 SGHRS, CDR2 YFSETQ. CDR3 sequence (DNA): TGCGCCAGCAGCTTACCCCTAGCGGGAGGAGCAAATGAGCAGTTCTTC. It translates to CASSLPLAGGANEQFF.

On this clone itself: The identical CDR3 is also encoded by other nucleotide sequences in the sample. The rearrangement joins TRBV27 to TRBJ2-1, with TRBD2 identical over 8 bases. The germline V gene encodes CDR1 MNHEY and CDR2 SMNVEV (reference sequence). This CDR3 spans 15 amino acids. The ends lost 4 bases at V and 4 bases at J; junction bases unmatched: 6. The CDR3 DNA sequence: TGTGCCAGCAGTTCCGGACTAGCCGGTTACAATGAGCAGTTCTTC. It encodes CASSSGLAGYNEQFF.

The rearrangement uses TRBV29-1 and TRBJ2-1; D unresolved. V dropped 7 bases and J dropped 10 bases, with 11 bases sitting between them. This CDR3 has 10 amino acids. The V gene's germline CDR1 is SQVTM and CDR2 ANQGSEA. CDR3: CSAEESEQFF. The CDR3 DNA is TGCAGCGCCGAAGAGAGCGAGCAGTTCTTC.

The CDR3 coding sequence is TGTGCCAGCAGTTTGAGTGGTCGGACGCAGTATTTT. This encodes CASSLSGRTQYF. V gene TRBV27 combines with J gene TRBJ2-3; D unclear. V was shortened by 3 bases and J by 9 bases, with 10 bases between the two germline ends. There are 12 residues in the CDR3. CDR1 and CDR2 (germline): MNHEY, SMNVEV (reference sequence).

The chain couples TRBV18 to TRBJ2-3; 11 bases fit TRBD1. The junction had 7 bases not matched to a gene; V was cut back by 1 base and J by 4 bases. Germline lookup yields CDR1 KGHSH and CDR2 LQKENI. The CDR3 spans 17 residues. As DNA, the CDR3 is TGTGCCAGCTCACCACAAGATTCGGGACAGGGGGCAGATACGCAGTATTTT. It is translated as CASSPQDSGQGADTQYF.

V usage is TRBV6-6 and J usage is TRBJ2-7, with D possibly TRBD2 on 7 matching bases. CDR1 and CDR2 (germline): MNHNY, SVGAGI (reference sequence). The CDR3 is made up of 12 amino acids. V was trimmed by 8 bases and J by 4 bases, leaving 12 bases between them. Here the CDR3 reads CASGGAIYEQYF. Written as DNA, the CDR3 is TGTGCCAGCGGGGGGGCGATATACGAGCAGTACTTC.

V gene TRBV4-1 combines with J gene TRBJ2-7; D perhaps matches TRBD2 (6 bases). CDR1 is MGHRA, CDR2 YSYEKL, per germline. Trimming stripped 4 bases from V and 7 bases from J, with 14 bases between. The CDR3 contains 13 residues. This CDR3 reads CASSPGGADEQYF. In DNA form, the CDR3 reads TGCGCCAGCAGCCCTGGCGGGGCCGATGAGCAGTACTTC.

The V gene is TRBV28, the J gene TRBJ1-5; maybe TRBD1 (5 bases). CDR1 and CDR2 from the germline V gene are MDHEN and SYDVKM. The CDR3 sequence is 16 residues long. Trimming pared 3 bases from V and 0 bases from J, leaving 12 bases between. The DNA for the CDR3 is TGTGCCAGCAGTTTTCTGGGGCAGGATAGCAATCAGCCCCAGCATTTT. The encoded protein is CASSFLGQDSNQPQHF.

The V gene is TRBV9, the J gene TRBJ2-7, with 7 bases that match TRBD1. In germline, CDR1 is SGDLS, CDR2 YYNGEE. The CDR3 consists of 13 residues. The junction had 2 bases not matched to a gene; V was cut back by 0 bases and J by 5 bases. The CDR3 spells CASSVGQGHEQYF. CDR3 in DNA: TGTGCCAGCAGCGTAGGACAGGGCCACGAGCAGTACTTC.

The chain uses TRBV12-1 and TRBJ2-2; TRBD2 is the table's D call and was not checked against the DNA. TRBV12-1 is deemed a pseudogene. The CDR3 runs 15 residues. CDR3 nucleotide sequence: TGTGCCAGCCCCCCCCCGGGAACGAACACCGGGGAGCTGTTTTTT. Translating it yields CASPPPGTNTGELFF.

The V call is TRBV27, the J call TRBJ2-7; TRBD2 aligns across 12 bases. After removal of 4 bases from V and 1 base from J, the junction contained 14 bases not matched to a gene. CDR3 length: 19 amino acids. Per the germline V gene, CDR1 is MNHEY and CDR2 is SMNVEV (reference sequence). CDR3 region: CASSSTRIRLAGDSYEQYF. Here the CDR3 DNA reads TGTGCCAGCAGTTCGACGCGAATTAGACTAGCGGGGGATTCCTACGAGCAGTACTTC.

The chain uses TRBV21-1 and TRBJ2-1; the table's TRBD2 call for D was not verified on the DNA. TRBV21-1 is termed a pseudogene. This CDR3 comprises 15 residues. CDR3: CASSLRGLPYNEQFF. The DNA of the CDR3 is TGTGCCAGCAGCCTTCGGGGGTTACCGTACAATGAGCAGTTCTTC.

The CDR3 loop reads CASSQTQGGETQYF. The DNA for the CDR3 is TGTGCCAGCAGCCAAACGCAGGGGGGAGAGACCCAGTACTTC. This chain uses TRBV9 with TRBJ2-5, with a weak D call TRBD1 (7 bases). The germline gives CDR1 SGDLS, CDR2 YYNGEE. This CDR3 is 14 amino acids long. Trimming left V 4 bases short and J 4 bases short, with 14 bases between.

This clone was observed a handful of times. The gene calls are TRBV21-1 and TRBJ2-2; the table's D call of TRBD2 was not tested on the DNA. TRBV21-1 is a pseudogene segment. CDR3 size: 19 residues. This CDR3 reads CASSPKVPREGQYCGELFF. CDR3 nucleotides: TGTGCCAGCAGCCCCAAGGTACCGCGGGAGGGCCAATATTGCGGGGAGCTGTTTTTT.

This clone was observed a handful of times. The chain links TRBV4-1 to TRBJ2-7; 7 positions match TRBD1. V was clipped by 2 bases and J by 4 bases; unmatched bases: 8. The CDR3 totals 15 residues. The germline gives CDR1 MGHRA, CDR2 YSYEKL. CDR3 sequence (DNA): TGCGCCAGCAGCCAACTTCCAGGGGGAATTTACGAGCAGTACTTC. Its translation: CASSQLPGGIYEQYF.

This CDR3 reads CASSLAYGTSGIYEQYF. In DNA form, the CDR3 reads TGTGCCAGCAGTTTAGCCTACGGGACTAGCGGGATCTACGAGCAGTACTTC. The chain links TRBV28 to TRBJ2-7; TRBD2 agrees at 13 bases. V dropped 2 bases and J dropped 3; count of bases not matched to a gene: 7. CDR1 MDHEN and CDR2 SYDVKM come from the germline V gene. The CDR3 totals 17 residues.

The chain uses TRBV6-1 and TRBJ2-1; a possible D gene is TRBD2 (6 bases). Germline assignment: CDR1 MNHNS and CDR2 SASEGT. Trimming left V 5 bases short and J 7 bases short, with 15 bases between. The CDR3 covers 14 residues. For the CDR3, the DNA is TGTGCCAGCAGTTGGGGACTGGATAGTAATGAGCAGTTCTTC. Translation gives CASSWGLDSNEQFF.

There are many counts of this clone. This sequence joins TRBV7-6 and TRBJ2-7; possible D gene TRBD2, 7 bases. The germline V gene encodes CDR1 SGHVS and CDR2 FNYEAQ. CDR3 size: 15 residues. V gave up 1 base and J gave up 3 bases, with 13 bases separating them. CDR3 sequence (DNA): TGTGCCAGCAGCTTAGGGGGGGGCATCGACTACGAGCAGTACTTC. Amino acids: CASSLGGGIDYEQYF.

The rearrangement uses TRBV5-1 and TRBJ2-2, with 7 positions matching TRBD2. The CDR3 runs to 16 residues. J was trimmed by 5 bases and V by 6 bases; bases with no gene match: 13. Germline loops: CDR1 SGHRS, CDR2 YFSETQ. DNA of the CDR3: TGCGCCAGCAATCTTAGGCGCGCGGGAGATACCGGGGAGCTGTTTTTT. It translates to CASNLRRAGDTGELFF.

The chain employs TRBV2 and TRBJ1-1, with a tentative D call TRBD1 (5 bases). CDR1 SNHLY and CDR2 FYNNEI come from the germline V gene. The CDR3 extends over 15 amino acids. The V and J ends lost 0 bases and 0 bases respectively, with 8 bases between them. CDR3 in amino acids: CASSEAAGMNTEAFF. The CDR3 DNA reads as TGTGCCAGCAGTGAAGCGGCAGGGATGAACACTGAAGCTTTCTTT. Full variable domain (missing parts from reference TRBV2 and TRBJ1-1): EPEVTQTPSHQVTQMGQEVILRCVPISNHLYFYWYRQILGQKVEFLVSFYNNEISEKSEIFDDQFSVERPDGSNFTLKIRSTKLEDSAMYFCASSEAAGMNTEAFFGQGTRLTVV.

This sequence joins TRBV5-1 and TRBJ2-7, with D possibly TRBD1 on 7 matching bases. V gave up 1 base and J gave up 7 bases, with 12 bases separating them. The CDR3 loop spans 13 amino acids. Germline V gene data show CDR1 as SGHRS and CDR2 as YFSETQ. This chain's CDR3 is CASSLSQGREQYF. The CDR3 DNA is TGCGCCAGCAGCTTGTCACAGGGGAGGGAGCAGTACTTC.

V and J are TRBV11-2 and TRBJ2-7; D might be TRBD2 (5 bases). The ends were cut back, 6 bases at V and 7 bases at J, with 22 bases in the middle. This CDR3 spans 15 amino acids. Germline V lookup: CDR1 SGHAT, CDR2 FQNNGV. The CDR3 protein is CASRTTGGWSGEQYF. In DNA, the CDR3 is TGTGCCAGCAGGACTACGGGTGGTTGGTCGGGAGAGCAGTACTTC.

The J gene is TRBJ1-5, the V gene TRBV2; 9 bases agree with TRBD1. The trim removed 4 bases at V and 5 bases at J, leaving 3 bases unmatched. Per the germline V gene, CDR1 is SNHLY and CDR2 is FYNNEI. This CDR3 region has 14 residues. CDR3 in DNA: TGTGCCAGCAGTGGGGGACAGGGTCATCAGCCCCAGCATTTT. Residues: CASSGGQGHQPQHF.

The J gene is TRBJ2-1, the V gene TRBV4-1; possible D gene TRBD2, 6 bases. Per the germline V gene, CDR1 is MGHRA and CDR2 is YSYEKL. V was trimmed by 0 bases and J by 0 bases, leaving 12 bases between them. The CDR3 is made up of 17 amino acids. CDR3 region: CASSQDPDGSSYNEQFF. The CDR3 DNA reads as TGCGCCAGCAGCCAAGATCCGGACGGGAGCTCCTACAATGAGCAGTTCTTC.

This clone was detected once. This chain connects TRBV5-1 to TRBJ2-7; 11 nucleotides align to TRBD2. Germline CDR1 SGHRS, CDR2 YFSETQ. The CDR3 is made up of 15 amino acids. V shed 5 bases, J shed 3 bases, and the junction held 7 bases outside the gene matches. CDR3 residues: CASSAGTSGFYEQYF. The CDR3, as DNA: TGCGCCAGCAGTGCGGGGACTAGCGGATTCTACGAGCAGTACTTC.